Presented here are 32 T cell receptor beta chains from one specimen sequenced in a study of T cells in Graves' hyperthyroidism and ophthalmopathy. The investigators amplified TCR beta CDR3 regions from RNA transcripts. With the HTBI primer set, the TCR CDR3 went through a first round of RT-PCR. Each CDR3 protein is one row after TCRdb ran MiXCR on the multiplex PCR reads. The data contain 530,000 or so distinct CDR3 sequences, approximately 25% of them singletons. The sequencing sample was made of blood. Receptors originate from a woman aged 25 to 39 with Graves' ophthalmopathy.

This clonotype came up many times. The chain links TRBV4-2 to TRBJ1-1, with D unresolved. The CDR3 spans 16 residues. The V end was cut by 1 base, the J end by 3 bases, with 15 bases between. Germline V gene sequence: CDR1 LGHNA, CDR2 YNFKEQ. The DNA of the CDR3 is TGTGCCAGCAGCCAAGCCGGCCCTTTGATCGACACTGAAGCTTTCTTT. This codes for CASSQAGPLIDTEAFF.

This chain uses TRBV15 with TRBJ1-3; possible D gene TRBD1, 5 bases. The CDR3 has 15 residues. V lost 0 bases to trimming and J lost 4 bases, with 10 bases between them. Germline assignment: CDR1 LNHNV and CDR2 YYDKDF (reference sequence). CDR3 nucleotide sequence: TGTGCCACCAGCAGAGATAGTGGGACGGGAAACACCATATATTTT. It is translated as CATSRDSGTGNTIYF.

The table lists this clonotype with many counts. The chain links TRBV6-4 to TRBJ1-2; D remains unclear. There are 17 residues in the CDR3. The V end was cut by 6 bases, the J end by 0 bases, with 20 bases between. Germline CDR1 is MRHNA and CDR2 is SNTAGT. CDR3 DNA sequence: TGTGCCAGCAGCCCCGGGGAGGGAAGGGTCCCTAACTATGGCTACACCTTC. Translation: CASSPGEGRVPNYGYTF.

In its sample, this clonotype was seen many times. The DNA for the CDR3 is TGTGCCAGCAGATCCACCGGGACAGGGCCCGGGGAGCTGTTTTTT. Protein product: CASRSTGTGPGELFF. The chain has TRBV6-1 and TRBJ2-2, with 9 positions matching TRBD1. The V and J ends lost 6 bases and 6 bases, in that order; junction bases with no gene match: 8. The CDR3 sequence is 15 residues long. Germline V gene sequence: CDR1 MNHNS, CDR2 SASEGT.

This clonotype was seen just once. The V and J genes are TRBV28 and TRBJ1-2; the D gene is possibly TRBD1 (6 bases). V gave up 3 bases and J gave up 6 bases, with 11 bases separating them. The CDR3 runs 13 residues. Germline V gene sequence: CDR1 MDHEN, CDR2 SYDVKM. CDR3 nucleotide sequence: TGTGCCAGCAGTTTGGCTAGGGGGAATGGCTACACCTTC. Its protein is CASSLARGNGYTF.

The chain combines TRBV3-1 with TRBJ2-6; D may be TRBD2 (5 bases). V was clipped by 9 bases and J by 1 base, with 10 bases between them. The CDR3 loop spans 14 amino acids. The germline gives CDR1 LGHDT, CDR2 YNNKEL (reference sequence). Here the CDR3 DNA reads TGTGCCAGTGGGAGCAGATCTGGGGCCAACGTCCTGACTTTC. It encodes CASGSRSGANVLTF.

The CDR3 spells CASSQYRGGKDYGYTF. The DNA for the CDR3 is TGCGCCAGCAGCCAGTACAGGGGAGGAAAGGACTATGGCTACACCTTC. The V and J genes are TRBV4-1 and TRBJ1-2; the match to TRBD1 covers 7 bases. CDR1 is MGHRA, CDR2 YSYEKL, per germline. V shed 3 bases and J 3 bases; nucleotides not matched to a gene: 10. The CDR3 runs to 16 residues.

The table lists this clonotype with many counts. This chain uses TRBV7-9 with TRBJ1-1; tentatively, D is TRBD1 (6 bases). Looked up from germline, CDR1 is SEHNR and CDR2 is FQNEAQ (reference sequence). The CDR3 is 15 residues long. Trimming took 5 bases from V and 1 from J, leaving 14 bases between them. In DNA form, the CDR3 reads TGTGCCAGCAGCCCCCCCCGGACAGAGAACACTGAAGCTTTCTTT. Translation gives CASSPPRTENTEAFF.

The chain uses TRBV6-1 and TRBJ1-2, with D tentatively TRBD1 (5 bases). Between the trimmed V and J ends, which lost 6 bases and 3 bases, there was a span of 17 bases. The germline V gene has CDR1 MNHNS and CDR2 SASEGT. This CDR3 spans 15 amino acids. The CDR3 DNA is TGTGCCAGCAGCGTCCGGGGGGAGTTGGACTATGGCTACACCTTC. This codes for CASSVRGELDYGYTF.

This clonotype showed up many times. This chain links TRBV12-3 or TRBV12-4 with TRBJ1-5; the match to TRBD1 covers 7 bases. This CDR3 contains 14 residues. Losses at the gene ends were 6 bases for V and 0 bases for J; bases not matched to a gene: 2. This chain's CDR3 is CASRGTVSNQPQHF. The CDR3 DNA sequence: TGTGCCAGCAGGGGGACAGTTAGCAATCAGCCCCAGCATTTT.

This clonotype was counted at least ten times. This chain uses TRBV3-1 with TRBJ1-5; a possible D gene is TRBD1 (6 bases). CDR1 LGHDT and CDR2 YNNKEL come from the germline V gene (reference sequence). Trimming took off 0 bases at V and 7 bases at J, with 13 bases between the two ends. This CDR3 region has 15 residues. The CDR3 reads CASSQDGSGAQPQHF. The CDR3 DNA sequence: TGTGCCAGCAGCCAAGACGGCTCAGGGGCGCAGCCCCAGCATTTT.

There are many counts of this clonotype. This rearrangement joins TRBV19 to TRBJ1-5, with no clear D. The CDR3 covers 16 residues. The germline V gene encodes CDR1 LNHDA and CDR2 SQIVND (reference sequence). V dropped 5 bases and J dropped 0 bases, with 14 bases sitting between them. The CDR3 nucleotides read TGTGCCAGTAGTGCCGATGGAGATCGTAGCAATCAGCCCCAGCATTTT. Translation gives CASSADGDRSNQPQHF.

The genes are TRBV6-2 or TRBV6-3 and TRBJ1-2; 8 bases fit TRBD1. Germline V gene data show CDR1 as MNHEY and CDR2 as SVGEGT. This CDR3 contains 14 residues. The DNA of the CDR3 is TGTGCGAGGAGTTACGTCGTGGACAGGGATGGCTACACCTTC. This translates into CARSYVVDRDGYTF.

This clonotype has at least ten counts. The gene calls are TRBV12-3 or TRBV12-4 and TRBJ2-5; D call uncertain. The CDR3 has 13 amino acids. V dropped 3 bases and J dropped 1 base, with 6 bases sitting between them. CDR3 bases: TGTGCCAGCAGTTTCCTGATCCAAGAGACCCAGTACTTC. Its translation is CASSFLIQETQYF.

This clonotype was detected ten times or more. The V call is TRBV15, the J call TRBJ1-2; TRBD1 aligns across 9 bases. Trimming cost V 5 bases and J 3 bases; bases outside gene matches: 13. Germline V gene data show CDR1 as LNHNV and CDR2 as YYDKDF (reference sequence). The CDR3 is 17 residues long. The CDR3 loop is CATSRSGQGRGDYGYTF. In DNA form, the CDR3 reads TGTGCCACCAGCCGGTCGGGACAGGGACGTGGTGACTATGGCTACACCTTC.

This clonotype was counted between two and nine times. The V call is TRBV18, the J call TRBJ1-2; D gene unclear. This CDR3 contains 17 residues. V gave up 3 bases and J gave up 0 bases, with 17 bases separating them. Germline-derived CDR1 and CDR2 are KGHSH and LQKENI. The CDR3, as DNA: TGTGCCAGCTCACCGGTCCCGGGTTTTCAATCTAACTATGGCTACACCTTC. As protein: CASSPVPGFQSNYGYTF.

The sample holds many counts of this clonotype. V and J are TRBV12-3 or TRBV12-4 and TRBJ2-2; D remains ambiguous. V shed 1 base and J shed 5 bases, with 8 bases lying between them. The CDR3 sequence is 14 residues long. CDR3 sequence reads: CASSLVSGTGELFF. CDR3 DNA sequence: TGTGCCAGCAGTTTAGTATCCGGGACCGGGGAGCTGTTTTTT.

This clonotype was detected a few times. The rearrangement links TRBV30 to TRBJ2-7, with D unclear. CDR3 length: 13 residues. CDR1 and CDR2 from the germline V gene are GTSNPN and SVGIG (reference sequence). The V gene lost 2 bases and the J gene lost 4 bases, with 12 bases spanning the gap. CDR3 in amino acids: CAWSPYLGYEQYF. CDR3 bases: TGTGCCTGGAGTCCTTATTTGGGGTACGAGCAGTACTTC.

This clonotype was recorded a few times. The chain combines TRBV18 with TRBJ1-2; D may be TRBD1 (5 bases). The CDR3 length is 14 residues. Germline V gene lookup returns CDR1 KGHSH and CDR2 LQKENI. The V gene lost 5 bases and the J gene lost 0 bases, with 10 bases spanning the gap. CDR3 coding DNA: TGTGCCAGCTCAAACGACAGAACTAACTATGGCTACACCTTC. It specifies CASSNDRTNYGYTF.

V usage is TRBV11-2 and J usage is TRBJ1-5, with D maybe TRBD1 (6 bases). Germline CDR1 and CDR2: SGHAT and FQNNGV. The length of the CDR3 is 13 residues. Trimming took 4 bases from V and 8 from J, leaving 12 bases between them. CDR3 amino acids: CASSWTDFKPQHF. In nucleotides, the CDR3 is TGTGCCAGCAGCTGGACAGATTTTAAGCCCCAGCATTTT.

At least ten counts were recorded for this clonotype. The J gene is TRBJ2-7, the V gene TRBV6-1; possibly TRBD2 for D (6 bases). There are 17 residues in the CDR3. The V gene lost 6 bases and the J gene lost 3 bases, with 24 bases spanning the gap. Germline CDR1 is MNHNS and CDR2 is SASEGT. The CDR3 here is CASRNLNLAGTRYEQYF. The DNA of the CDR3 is TGTGCCAGCAGGAACCTGAACCTTGCCGGGACTCGCTACGAGCAGTACTTC.

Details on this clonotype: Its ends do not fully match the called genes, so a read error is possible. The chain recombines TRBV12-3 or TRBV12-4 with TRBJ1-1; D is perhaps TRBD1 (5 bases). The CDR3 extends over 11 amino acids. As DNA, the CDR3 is TGTGCCAGCAGTTTGGGGCCCCGGGTCGGCTTT. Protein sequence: CASSLGPRVGF.

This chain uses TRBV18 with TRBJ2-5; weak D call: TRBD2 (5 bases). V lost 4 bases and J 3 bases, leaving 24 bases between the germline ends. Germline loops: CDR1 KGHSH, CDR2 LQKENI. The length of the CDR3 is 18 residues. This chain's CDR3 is CASSQNELPKTREETQYF. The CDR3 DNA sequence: TGTGCCAGCTCACAGAATGAACTACCCAAAACTAGGGAAGAGACCCAGTACTTC.

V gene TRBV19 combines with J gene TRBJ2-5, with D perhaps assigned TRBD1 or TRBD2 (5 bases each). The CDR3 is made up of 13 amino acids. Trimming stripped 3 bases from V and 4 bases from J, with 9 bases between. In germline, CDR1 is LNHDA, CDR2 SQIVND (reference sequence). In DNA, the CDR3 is TGTGCCAGTAGTATGTCAGGGAGAGAGACCCAGTACTTC. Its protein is CASSMSGRETQYF.

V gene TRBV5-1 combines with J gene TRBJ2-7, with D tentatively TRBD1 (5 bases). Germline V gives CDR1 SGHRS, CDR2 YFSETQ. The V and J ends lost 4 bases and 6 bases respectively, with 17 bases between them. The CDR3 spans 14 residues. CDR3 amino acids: CASSQDSLGREQYF. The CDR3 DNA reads TGCGCCAGCAGCCAAGACAGTCTAGGACGCGAGCAGTACTTC.

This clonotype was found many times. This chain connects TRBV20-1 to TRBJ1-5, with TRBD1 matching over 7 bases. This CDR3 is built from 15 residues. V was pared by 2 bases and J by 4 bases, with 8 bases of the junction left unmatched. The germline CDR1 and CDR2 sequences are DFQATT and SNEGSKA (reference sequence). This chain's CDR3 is CSARPPGQQNQPQHF. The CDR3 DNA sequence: TGCAGTGCTAGACCTCCGGGACAGCAGAATCAGCCCCAGCATTTT.

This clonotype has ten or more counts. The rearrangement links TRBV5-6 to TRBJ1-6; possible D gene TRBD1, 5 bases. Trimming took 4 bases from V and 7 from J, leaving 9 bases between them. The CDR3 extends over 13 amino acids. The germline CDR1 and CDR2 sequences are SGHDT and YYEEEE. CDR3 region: CASSVDRNSPLHF. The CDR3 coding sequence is TGTGCCAGCAGCGTTGACAGAAATTCACCCCTCCACTTT.

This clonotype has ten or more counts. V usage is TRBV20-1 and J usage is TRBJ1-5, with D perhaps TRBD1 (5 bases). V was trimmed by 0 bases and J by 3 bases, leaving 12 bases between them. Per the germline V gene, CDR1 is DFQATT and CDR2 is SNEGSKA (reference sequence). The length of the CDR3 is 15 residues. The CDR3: CSARDRDRFNQPQHF. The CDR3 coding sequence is TGCAGTGCTAGAGATCGGGACCGTTTCAATCAGCCCCAGCATTTT.

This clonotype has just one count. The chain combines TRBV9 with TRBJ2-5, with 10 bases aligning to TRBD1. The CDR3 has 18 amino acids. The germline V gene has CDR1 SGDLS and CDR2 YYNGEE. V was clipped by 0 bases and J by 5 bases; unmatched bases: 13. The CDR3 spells CASSVGQGARADGETQYF. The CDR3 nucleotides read TGTGCCAGCAGCGTAGGACAGGGGGCGCGAGCTGACGGGGAGACCCAGTACTTC. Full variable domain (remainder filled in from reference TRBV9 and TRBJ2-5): DSGVTQTPKHLITATGQRVTLRCSPRSGDLSVYWYQQSLDQGLQFLIQYYNGEERAKGNILERFSAQQFPDLHSELNLSSLELGDSALYFCASSVGQGARADGETQYFGPGTRLLVL.

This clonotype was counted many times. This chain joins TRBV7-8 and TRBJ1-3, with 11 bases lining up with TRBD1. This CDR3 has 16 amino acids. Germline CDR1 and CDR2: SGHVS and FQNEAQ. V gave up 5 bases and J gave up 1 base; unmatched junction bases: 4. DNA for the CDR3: TGTGCCAGCAGCCTTGGACAGGGGGCTTCTGGAAACACCATATATTTT. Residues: CASSLGQGASGNTIYF.

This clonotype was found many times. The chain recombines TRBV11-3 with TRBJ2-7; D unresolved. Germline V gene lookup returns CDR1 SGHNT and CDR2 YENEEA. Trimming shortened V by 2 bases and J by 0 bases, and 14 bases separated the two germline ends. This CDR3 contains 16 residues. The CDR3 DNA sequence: TGTGCCAGCAGCTTAAGTTACTTATCCTACTCCTACGAGCAGTACTTC. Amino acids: CASSLSYLSYSYEQYF.

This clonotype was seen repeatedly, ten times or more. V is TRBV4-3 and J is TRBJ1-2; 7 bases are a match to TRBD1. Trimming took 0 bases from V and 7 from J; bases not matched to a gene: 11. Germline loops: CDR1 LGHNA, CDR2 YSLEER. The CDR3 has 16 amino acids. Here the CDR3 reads CASSQDRGQSRLGYTF. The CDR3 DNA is TGCGCCAGCAGCCAAGACAGGGGACAGTCTAGGCTTGGCTACACCTTC.